The 30 T cell receptor beta chains given below trace back to one sample, sequenced in a study of T cells in Graves' hyperthyroidism and ophthalmopathy. Amplified regions were TCR beta CDR3 sequences from RNA transcripts. Researchers ran a first-round RT-PCR on the TCR CDR3 using the HTBI primer set. Each CDR3 protein gets one entry after TCRdb re-called the multiplex PCR reads with MiXCR. The data show over 700,000 distinct CDR3 sequences, over 15% seen once. What was sequenced was blood. These TCRs come from a woman aged 45-60 years with Graves' hyperthyroidism that later progressed to Graves' ophthalmopathy.

Comments on this clonotype: This sequence may be a read error, since a much larger clone differs from it by one base. The chain recombines TRBV7-9 with TRBJ1-1; no definite D call. Between the trimmed V and J ends, which lost 2 bases and 4 bases, there was a span of 11 bases. This CDR3 spans 14 amino acids. Germline CDR1 SEHNR, CDR2 FQNEAQ (reference sequence). CDR3 nucleotide sequence: TGTGCCAGCAGCTTACGGGGATGGGCCACTGAAGCTTTCTTT. Translating it yields CASSLRGWATEAFF.

Written as DNA, the CDR3 is TGTGCCAGCCACCCGACCCGGGAGGGAGAGACCCAGTACTTC. It is translated as CASHPTREGETQYF. The gene calls are TRBV7-9 and TRBJ2-5; TRBD2 matches 8 bases. CDR3 length equals 14 residues. J gave up 4 bases and V 8 bases, and 9 bases lay outside the gene matches. The germline CDR1 and CDR2 sequences are SEHNR and FQNEAQ (reference sequence).

This clonotype appeared a few times. V gene TRBV6-2 or TRBV6-3 combines with J gene TRBJ2-7, with 8 nucleotides matching TRBD1. Trimming took 5 bases from V and 2 from J; bases not matched to a gene: 5. Looked up from germline, CDR1 is MNHEY and CDR2 is SVGEGT. The CDR3 is made up of 14 amino acids. The CDR3 bases are TGTGCCAGCAGTGCTACGGGACAGGCCTACGAGCAGTACTTC. Translation gives CASSATGQAYEQYF.

This clonotype was picked up many times. J is TRBJ2-5 and V is TRBV7-2; no firm D call. V lost 7 bases to trimming and J lost 1 base, with 13 bases between them. Germline-derived CDR1 and CDR2 are SGHTA and FQGNSA. CDR3 size: 14 residues. CDR3 nucleotide sequence: TGTGCCAGCATCCGTGACGTAACCCAAGAGACCCAGTACTTC. Its translation: CASIRDVTQETQYF.

This clonotype was recorded at least ten times. The chain is built from TRBV5-1 and TRBJ2-3; 10 bases map to TRBD2. Germline loops: CDR1 SGHRS, CDR2 YFSETQ. J was trimmed by 6 bases and V by 2 bases; bases with no gene match: 6. There are 15 residues in the CDR3. CDR3 sequence reads: CASSFTSGARDTQYF. CDR3 sequence (DNA): TGCGCCAGCAGCTTTACTAGCGGGGCTCGGGATACGCAGTATTTT. Variable domain in full (rest from reference TRBV5-1 and TRBJ2-3): KAGVTQTPRYLIKTRGQQVTLSCSPISGHRSVSWYQQTPGQGLQFLFEYFSETQRNKGNFPGRFSGRQFSNSRSEMNVSTLELGDSALYLCASSFTSGARDTQYFGPGTRLTVL.

This rearrangement joins TRBV11-2 to TRBJ1-5; weak D call: TRBD1 (6 bases). The ends were cut back, 0 bases at V and 3 bases at J, with 9 bases in the middle. CDR3 size: 15 residues. Germline V gene lookup returns CDR1 SGHAT and CDR2 FQNNGV. The CDR3 is CASSLDPGANQPQHF. The CDR3 DNA is TGTGCCAGCAGCTTAGATCCGGGGGCCAATCAGCCCCAGCATTTT. The complete variable domain, with remaining parts taken from reference TRBV11-2 and TRBJ1-5, reads EAGVAQSPRYKIIEKRQSVAFWCNPISGHATLYWYQQILGQGPKLLIQFQNNGVVDDSQLPKDRFSAERLKGVDSTLKIQPAKLEDSAVYLCASSLDPGANQPQHFGDGTRLSIL.

The chain has TRBV27 and TRBJ1-1; tentative D call: TRBD1 (6 bases). Trimming removed 2 bases at V and 3 bases at J, with 10 bases between. CDR3 size: 14 residues. Germline loops: CDR1 MNHEY, CDR2 SMNVEV (reference sequence). CDR3 sequence: CASSLAGEYTEAFF. CDR3 bases: TGTGCCAGCAGTTTAGCAGGGGAGTACACTGAAGCTTTCTTT.

The V gene is TRBV5-1, the J gene TRBJ2-1; weak D call: TRBD2 (6 bases). CDR1 and CDR2 (germline): SGHRS, YFSETQ. V lost 0 bases to trimming and J lost 9 bases, with 19 bases between them. This CDR3 contains 16 residues. CDR3 nucleotide sequence: TGCGCCAGCAGCTTGGGTGCTAGCGATCCGTTCAGTGAGCAGTTCTTC. Amino acids: CASSLGASDPFSEQFF.

J is TRBJ2-3 and V is TRBV24-1, with 14 bases matching TRBD2. The CDR3 is 14 residues long. V shed 9 bases, J shed 5 bases, and the junction held 3 bases outside the gene matches. The germline V gene has CDR1 KGHDR and CDR2 SFDVKD. The CDR3 is CATGTSGGVDTQYF. The CDR3 bases are TGTGCCACCGGGACTAGCGGGGGTGTAGATACGCAGTATTTT.

The chain recombines TRBV30 with TRBJ1-2; D is unresolved. This CDR3 has 12 residues. CDR1 is GTSNPN and CDR2 is SVGIG in the germline V gene (reference sequence). V was cut by 2 bases and J by 3 bases, with 7 bases left in between. In nucleotides, the CDR3 is TGTGCCTGGAGTCCGACGGACTATGGCTACACCTTC. This encodes CAWSPTDYGYTF.

This clonotype appeared many times. The chain carries TRBV6-2 or TRBV6-3 and TRBJ1-1; D remains unclear. Germline V gives CDR1 MNHEY, CDR2 SVGEGT. The CDR3 runs to 17 residues. Trimming left V 5 bases short and J 1 base short, with 20 bases between. The CDR3 DNA reads as TGTGCCAGCAGTAGAACCCCGGAGGGAATTCCGAACACTGAAGCTTTCTTT. Translated: CASSRTPEGIPNTEAFF.

This clonotype was seen only a few times. This chain joins TRBV3-1 and TRBJ2-2; no clear D. Trimming stripped 5 bases from V and 3 bases from J, with 10 bases between. This CDR3 contains 14 residues. The V gene's germline CDR1 is LGHDT and CDR2 YNNKEL (reference sequence). Here the CDR3 DNA reads TGTGCCAGCAGCTACAATCCGGACACCGGGGAGCTGTTTTTT. Its protein product is CASSYNPDTGELFF.

This clonotype was detected a few times. One end of the junction varies from germline; a read error may be responsible. The chain has TRBV2 and TRBJ2-3; TRBD2 matches 10 bases. There are 14 residues in the CDR3. Germline CDR1 SNHLY, CDR2 FYNNEI. CDR3 region: CTSRLSGGAHTQYF. CDR3 nucleotides: TGTACCAGCAGACTAAGCGGGGGGGCTCATACGCAGTATTTT.

This clonotype was counted between two and nine times. The V gene is TRBV12-3 or TRBV12-4, the J gene TRBJ1-5; maybe TRBD1 (5 bases). V was clipped by 3 bases and J by 2 bases, with 11 bases between them. CDR3 length equals 15 residues. This CDR3 reads CASSFGGIGNQPQHF. In DNA form, the CDR3 reads TGTGCCAGCAGTTTCGGGGGGATCGGCAATCAGCCCCAGCATTTT.

As for this clonotype: A single base separates this from a much larger clone, so it may be a read error. This sequence joins TRBV6-1 and TRBJ1-1, with 7 positions matching TRBD1. The CDR3 sequence is 13 residues long. J was trimmed by 2 bases and V by 6 bases; bases with no gene match: 3. The V gene's germline CDR1 is MNHNS and CDR2 SASEGT. The CDR3 DNA reads TGTGCCAGCAGATGGGACAGCAACACTGAAGCTTTCTTT. This translates into CASRWDSNTEAFF.

This clonotype showed up just once. This sequence joins TRBV7-2 and TRBJ2-7; 9 bases map to TRBD2. The germline gives CDR1 SGHTA, CDR2 FQGNSA. The V and J ends lost 7 bases and 4 bases, in that order; junction bases with no gene match: 11. The CDR3 sequence is 15 residues long. The CDR3 here is CASKVRLAGIYEQYF. CDR3 nucleotides: TGTGCCAGCAAAGTACGCCTAGCGGGAATATACGAGCAGTACTTC.

This clonotype appeared a few times. The chain is built from TRBV6-2 or TRBV6-3 and TRBJ2-5, with 14 positions matching TRBD2. CDR3 size: 19 residues. The trim removed 6 bases at V and 4 bases at J, leaving 16 bases unmatched. CDR1 is MNHEY, CDR2 SVGEGT, per germline. The CDR3: CASRLTGQTSGGALETQYF. CDR3 DNA sequence: TGTGCCAGCAGACTAACCGGACAGACTAGCGGGGGGGCCTTAGAGACCCAGTACTTC.

This clonotype was recorded at least ten times. The rearrangement uses TRBV27 and TRBJ1-5, with D maybe TRBD1 (5 bases). The CDR3 covers 16 residues. The germline gives CDR1 MNHEY, CDR2 SMNVEV (reference sequence). With 5 bases removed from V and 1 base from J, the gap between germline ends came to 15 bases. Here the CDR3 DNA reads TGTGCCAGCAGTCTCTCCGGGACCTTAAGCAATCAGCCCCAGCATTTT. It encodes CASSLSGTLSNQPQHF.

In this sample, this clonotype turned up a few times. The chain combines TRBV12-3 or TRBV12-4 with TRBJ2-7; 9 bases map to TRBD2. The ends lost 2 bases at V and 2 bases at J; junction bases unmatched: 4. This CDR3 spans 15 amino acids. CDR3 nucleotides: TGTGCCAGCAGTTTATCTGGCGGGGGGGCCTACGAGCAGTACTTC. Protein sequence: CASSLSGGGAYEQYF.

Turning to this clonotype: Given a much more abundant clone one base away, this may be a read error. This sequence joins TRBV5-1 and TRBJ2-2, with D perhaps matching TRBD2 (6 bases). The CDR3 consists of 14 residues. CDR1 SGHRS and CDR2 YFSETQ come from the germline V gene. CDR3 nucleotide sequence: TGCGCCAGCAGCACCGCCGGGACTGCCGGGGAGCTGGTTTTT. As protein: CASSTAGTAGELVF.

This clonotype was observed a handful of times. V usage is TRBV6-1 and J usage is TRBJ2-1, with D perhaps given as TRBD1 or TRBD2 (5 bases each). The CDR3 length is 13 residues. V was trimmed by 8 bases and J by 4 bases, leaving 12 bases between them. CDR1 MNHNS and CDR2 SASEGT come from the germline V gene. In DNA form, the CDR3 reads TGTGCCAGCGGCGAGGGGCTTTACAATGAGCAGTTCTTC. Its translation is CASGEGLYNEQFF.

The V call is TRBV7-2, the J call TRBJ1-2; the match to TRBD1 covers 12 bases. The germline V gene encodes CDR1 SGHTA and CDR2 FQGNSA. The CDR3 extends over 14 amino acids. The V segment lost 5 bases and the J segment 7 bases; nucleotides outside the gene matches: 5. The CDR3 DNA sequence: TGTGCCAGCAGCCCCGGGACAGGGGGCGTTGGCTACACCTTC. It specifies CASSPGTGGVGYTF.

This clonotype was counted many times. The chain has TRBV11-2 and TRBJ2-7; 9 bases agree with TRBD2. Per germline, CDR1 SGHAT and CDR2 FQNNGV. J was trimmed by 0 bases and V by 4 bases; bases with no gene match: 7. This CDR3 is built from 16 residues. This CDR3 is CASSWGTSRFSYEQYF. In nucleotides, the CDR3 is TGTGCCAGCAGCTGGGGGACTAGCCGCTTCTCCTACGAGCAGTACTTC.

This clonotype has just a few counts. The chain's CDR3 is CASSSNPGQLSGNTIYF. CDR3 coding DNA: TGTGCCAGCAGCTCAAACCCAGGACAGCTCTCTGGAAACACCATATATTTT. The chain combines TRBV11-2 with TRBJ1-3, with TRBD1 as a possible D gene (6 bases). Trimming removed 4 bases from V and 0 bases from J, with 16 bases in between. Germline loops: CDR1 SGHAT, CDR2 FQNNGV. The CDR3 runs to 17 residues.

The J gene is TRBJ2-7, the V gene TRBV10-1, with D perhaps TRBD1 or TRBD2 (5 bases each). Trimming pared 6 bases from V and 6 bases from J, leaving 15 bases between. Germline V gives CDR1 WNHNN, CDR2 SYGVQD (reference sequence). This CDR3 is 13 amino acids long. Written as DNA, the CDR3 is TGCGCCAGCAGGGGGGACCGGGGCGCCGAGCAGTACTTC. This encodes CASRGDRGAEQYF.

To note about this clonotype: At one of its ends the junction is not consistent with the germline gene, which may arise from a read error. The rearrangement links TRBV5-1 to TRBJ1-5; a weak D match, TRBD1 (6 bases). Germline V CDR1 and CDR2: SGHRS, YFSETQ. CDR3 length equals 16 residues. CDR3 sequence reads: CVSSPQGPHSNQPQHF. As DNA, the CDR3 is TGCGTCAGCTCGCCGCAGGGGCCCCATAGCAATCAGCCCCAGCATTTT.

This chain joins TRBV7-9 and TRBJ1-2; a weak D match, TRBD1 (6 bases). Germline CDR1 and CDR2: SEHNR and FQNEAQ (reference sequence). This CDR3 has 14 residues. Trimming shortened V by 5 bases and J by 4 bases, and 14 bases separated the two germline ends. DNA of the CDR3: TGTGCCAGCAGCACGGGGGGGGGCGGCTATGGCTACACCTTC. Its translation is CASSTGGGGYGYTF.

The sample holds many counts of this clonotype. The chain employs TRBV20-1 and TRBJ2-3; 13 bases agree with TRBD2. Trimming cost V 4 bases and J 4 bases; bases outside gene matches: 8. Germline V gives CDR1 DFQATT, CDR2 SNEGSKA (reference sequence). The CDR3 runs 16 residues. CDR3 in DNA: TGCAGTGCTACTGACCGACTAGCGGGGGGACCAGATACGCAGTATTTT. Its translation is CSATDRLAGGPDTQYF.

The chain has TRBV6-1 and TRBJ2-1; tentatively, D is TRBD1 (6 bases). Germline-derived CDR1 and CDR2 are MNHNS and SASEGT. Deletions cut 7 bases from V and 10 bases from J, with 11 bases between. The CDR3 has 11 residues. CDR3 DNA: TGTGCCAGCACCCAACAGGGAGAGCAGTTCTTC. Protein: CASTQQGEQFF.

A few counts support this clonotype. The chain carries TRBV7-9 and TRBJ2-2, with 7 positions matching TRBD1. The CDR3 runs to 19 residues. V was clipped by 4 bases and J by 4 bases; unmatched bases: 18. Per the germline V gene, CDR1 is SEHNR and CDR2 is FQNEAQ (reference sequence). The CDR3: CASSSRPDYRGQSTGELFF. CDR3 in DNA: TGTGCCAGCAGCTCGCGACCGGATTACAGGGGCCAGAGCACCGGGGAGCTGTTTTTT.